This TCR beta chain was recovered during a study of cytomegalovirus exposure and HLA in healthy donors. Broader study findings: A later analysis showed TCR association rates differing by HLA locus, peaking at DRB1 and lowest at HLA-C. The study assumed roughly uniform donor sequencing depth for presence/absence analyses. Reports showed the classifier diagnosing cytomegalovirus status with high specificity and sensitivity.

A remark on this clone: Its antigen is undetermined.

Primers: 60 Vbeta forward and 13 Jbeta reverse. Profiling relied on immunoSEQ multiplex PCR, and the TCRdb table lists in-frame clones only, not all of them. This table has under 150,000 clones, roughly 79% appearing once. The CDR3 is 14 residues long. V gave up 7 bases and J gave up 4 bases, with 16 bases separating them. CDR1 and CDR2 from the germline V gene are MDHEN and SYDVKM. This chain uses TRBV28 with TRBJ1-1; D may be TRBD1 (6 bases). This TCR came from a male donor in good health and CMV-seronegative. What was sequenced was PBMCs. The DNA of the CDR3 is TGTGCCAGCACCTGGGGGGGCGGGAGCACTGAAGCTTTCTTT. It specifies CASTWGGGSTEAFF.